This entry features one TCR beta chain sequence. This entry belongs to a study of blood T cell repertoires in COVID-19. Study background: Samples taken during acute and convalescent COVID-19 were collected in the United States, Italy and Spain. PBMCs, B-cell-depleted T cells, or T cells were the source of the cDNA or gDNA that made up the material.

Looked up from germline, CDR1 is SGHTA and CDR2 is FQGNSA. Trimming cost V 4 bases and J 3 bases; bases outside gene matches: 14. The CDR3 contains 17 residues. Original analysis: Amplified reference gene primers provided the basis for estimating nucleated cell counts. Here immunoSEQ multiplex PCR was the method, and the copy in TCRdb shows in-frame clones only, minus some. The V and J calls and clone size were taken over from that table, and D and trimming were inferred from the DNA. The sample yields some 270,000 clones, 86% seen once. Patients of the Seattle cohort, enrolled during active infection, were followed longitudinally.

This TCR derives from a woman at least 80 years old with COVID-19, enrolled during active disease. The chain employs TRBV7-2 and TRBJ1-2, with 7 bases that match TRBD1. Sequenced sample: peripheral blood. CDR3 sequence: CASSYTYDRVGDYGYTF. The CDR3 region has the DNA TGTGCCAGCAGCTACACTTACGACAGGGTTGGCGACTATGGCTACACCTTC.